The 9 T cell receptor beta chains below were found in one sample sequenced in a study of technical replicates of blood from a handful of donors. The method was immunoSEQ multiplex PCR; TCRdb's version includes in-frame clones alone and lacks a portion of them. This table has 40,000 to 60,000 clones, approximately 86% appearing once. Material for sequencing was PBMCs. The origin of the receptors is a human donor in good health. Some clones in this sample may be carry-over from other donors' samples.

J is TRBJ2-5 and V is TRBV10-3; D perhaps matches TRBD2 (6 bases). The CDR3 covers 15 residues. Trimming took 0 bases from V and 4 from J, leaving 12 bases between them. Germline assignment: CDR1 ENHRY and CDR2 SYGVKD. The CDR3 loop reads CAISESDGGGETQYF. The CDR3 nucleotides read TGTGCCATCAGTGAGTCCGACGGGGGAGGAGAGACCCAGTACTTC.

The chain carries TRBV7-9 and TRBJ2-1; maybe TRBD2 (5 bases). CDR1 is SEHNR and CDR2 is FQNEAQ in the germline V gene (reference sequence). The CDR3 contains 17 residues. The germline V and J ends were trimmed by 5 bases and 0 bases, with 17 bases remaining between them. In DNA form, the CDR3 reads TGTGCCAGCAGCCCCGGGTCTAGACTATTCTCCTACAATGAGCAGTTCTTC. Amino acid sequence: CASSPGSRLFSYNEQFF.

V is TRBV6-6 and J is TRBJ2-7; TRBD1 matches at 9 bases. Losses at the gene ends were 2 bases for V and 1 base for J; bases not matched to a gene: 3. Germline-derived CDR1 and CDR2 are MNHNY and SVGAGI (reference sequence). CDR3 length equals 15 residues. CDR3 sequence (DNA): TGTGCCAGCAGTTACGGGGGACAGGGTTCCTACGAGCAGTACTTC. Protein: CASSYGGQGSYEQYF.

The rearrangement links TRBV5-1 to TRBJ2-3; 8 bases align to TRBD2. V lost 4 bases and J lost 3; bases outside the gene matches: 10. This CDR3 spans 16 amino acids. Per germline, CDR1 SGHRS and CDR2 YFSETQ. The CDR3 nucleotides read TGCGCCAGCAGCCCGGGGCGGACTAGCCAAACAGATACGCAGTATTTT. This codes for CASSPGRTSQTDTQYF.

In this sample, this clone turned up a few times. The rearrangement joins TRBV19 to TRBJ1-1; D gene ambiguous. CDR1 is LNHDA and CDR2 is SQIVND in the germline V gene (reference sequence). The CDR3 totals 15 residues. Trimming removed 9 bases from V and 1 base from J, with 18 bases in between. The CDR3 loop reads CASNSRLAGNTEAFF. As DNA, the CDR3 is TGTGCCAGCAATTCCAGACTGGCGGGGAACACTGAAGCTTTCTTT.

V and J are TRBV30 and TRBJ2-7; perhaps TRBD2 as D (6 bases). Per the germline V gene, CDR1 is GTSNPN and CDR2 is SVGIG (reference sequence). Trimming removed 5 bases from V and 3 bases from J, with 23 bases in between. The CDR3 sequence is 16 residues long. CDR3 protein: CAWGLARIQRIYEQYF. CDR3 sequence (DNA): TGTGCCTGGGGCCTAGCGCGCATCCAGAGGATCTACGAGCAGTACTTC.

The J gene is TRBJ2-7, the V gene TRBV7-2; maybe TRBD1 (5 bases). This CDR3 has 12 amino acids. Trimming shortened V by 4 bases and J by 4 bases, and 8 bases separated the two germline ends. The germline V gene encodes CDR1 SGHTA and CDR2 FQGNSA. CDR3 amino acids: CASSWGGYEQYF. Here the CDR3 DNA reads TGTGCCAGCAGCTGGGGCGGTTACGAGCAGTACTTC.

This sequence joins TRBV2 and TRBJ2-1; TRBD2 is a possible D gene (5 bases). The germline V gene has CDR1 SNHLY and CDR2 FYNNEI. Trimming pared 7 bases from V and 0 bases from J, leaving 10 bases between. This CDR3 spans 14 amino acids. The CDR3, as DNA: TGTGCCAGCATCTCGGGGAGCTCCTACAATGAGCAGTTCTTC. Translation: CASISGSSYNEQFF.

The chain couples TRBV7-9 to TRBJ1-5; a weak D match, TRBD1 (6 bases). Trimming shortened V by 5 bases and J by 0 bases, and 11 bases separated the two germline ends. The V gene's germline CDR1 is SEHNR and CDR2 FQNEAQ (reference sequence). The CDR3 is 15 residues long. The CDR3 region is CASSLGQYSNQPQHF. The CDR3 DNA is TGTGCCAGCAGCCTCGGACAGTATAGCAATCAGCCCCAGCATTTT.